This TCR beta chain was captured in a study of shared clonotypes between healthy human individuals. Overall study: Three plates were used per donor for CD4 naive, three for CD4 memory, two for CD8 naive and one for CD8 memory.

Points from the study as a whole: Non-shared clonotypes were found to have lower generation probabilities than the clonotypes that were shared by all four of the sorted-subset donors.

The naive CD8 population came from CD45RO-negative cells selected for CCR7, without terminally differentiated effector memory CD45RA+ cells. The CDR3 is 13 amino acids. The germline V and J ends were trimmed by 10 bases and 3 bases, with 15 bases remaining between them. Germline loops: CDR1 MNHNS, CDR2 SASEGT. Genomic DNA from each subset was divided evenly over several immunoSEQ plates. Assay used: immunoSEQ multiplex PCR; TCRdb lists only in-frame clones, some missing. This sample yields more than 2 million clones, of which 90% to 95% are seen a single time; 1.5% to 2% belongs to the top ten. Remarks on this clone: Its antigen is still unknown.

The chain couples TRBV6-1 to TRBJ1-1; TRBD1 is a possible D gene (5 bases). This TCR came from a man aged 18 to 29 in good health. Some clones in this sample may be carry-over from other donors' samples. The sample comprised naive CD8+ T cells from PBMCs. CDR3 sequence (DNA): TGTGCCACCGTACCCTGGGGCCACACTGAAGCTTTCTTT. Its protein is CATVPWGHTEAFF.